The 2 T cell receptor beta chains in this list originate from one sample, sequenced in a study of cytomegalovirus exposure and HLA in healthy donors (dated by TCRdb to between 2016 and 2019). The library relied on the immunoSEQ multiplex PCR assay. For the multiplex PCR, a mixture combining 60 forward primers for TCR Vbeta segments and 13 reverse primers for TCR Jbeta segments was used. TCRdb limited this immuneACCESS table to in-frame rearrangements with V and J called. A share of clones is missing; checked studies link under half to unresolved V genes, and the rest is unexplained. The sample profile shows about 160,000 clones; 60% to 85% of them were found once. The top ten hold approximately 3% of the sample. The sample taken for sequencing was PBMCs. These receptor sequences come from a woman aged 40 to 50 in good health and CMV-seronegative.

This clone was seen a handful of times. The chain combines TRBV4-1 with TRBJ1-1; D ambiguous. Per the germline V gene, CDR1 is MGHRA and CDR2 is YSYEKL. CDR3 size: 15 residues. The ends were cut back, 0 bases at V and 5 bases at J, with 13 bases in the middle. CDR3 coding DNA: TGCGCCAGCAGCCAAGATTCGGCAGGCAAGACTGAAGCTTTCTTT. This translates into CASSQDSAGKTEAFF.

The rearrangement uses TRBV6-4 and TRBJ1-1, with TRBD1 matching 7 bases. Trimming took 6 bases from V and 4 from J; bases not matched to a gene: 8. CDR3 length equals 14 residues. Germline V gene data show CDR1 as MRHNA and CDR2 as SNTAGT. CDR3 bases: TGTGCCAGCAGGCTACGTCGGGACAGCACTGAAGCTTTCTTT. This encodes CASRLRRDSTEAFF.